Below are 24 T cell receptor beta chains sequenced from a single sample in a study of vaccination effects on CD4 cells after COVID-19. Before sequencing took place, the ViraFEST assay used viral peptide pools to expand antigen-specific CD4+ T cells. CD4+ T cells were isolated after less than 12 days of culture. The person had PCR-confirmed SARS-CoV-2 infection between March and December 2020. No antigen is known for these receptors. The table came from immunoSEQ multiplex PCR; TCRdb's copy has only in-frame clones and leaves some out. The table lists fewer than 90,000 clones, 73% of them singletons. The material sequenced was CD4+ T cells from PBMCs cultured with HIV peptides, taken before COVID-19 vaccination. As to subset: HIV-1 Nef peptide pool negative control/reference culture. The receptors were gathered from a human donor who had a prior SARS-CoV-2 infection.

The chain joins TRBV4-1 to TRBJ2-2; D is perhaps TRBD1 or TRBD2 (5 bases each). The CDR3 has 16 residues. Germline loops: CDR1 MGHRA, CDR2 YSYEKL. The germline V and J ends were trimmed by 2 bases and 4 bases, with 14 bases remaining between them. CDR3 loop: CASSQPGASFTGELFF. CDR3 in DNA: TGCGCCAGCAGCCAACCCGGGGCCAGCTTCACCGGGGAGCTGTTTTTT.

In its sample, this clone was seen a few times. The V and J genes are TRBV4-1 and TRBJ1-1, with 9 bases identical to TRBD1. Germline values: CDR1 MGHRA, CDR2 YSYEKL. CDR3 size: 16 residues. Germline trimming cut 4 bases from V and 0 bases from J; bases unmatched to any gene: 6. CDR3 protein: CASSPGQGRMNTEAFF. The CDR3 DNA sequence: TGCGCCAGCAGCCCCGGACAGGGGAGAATGAACACTGAAGCTTTCTTT.

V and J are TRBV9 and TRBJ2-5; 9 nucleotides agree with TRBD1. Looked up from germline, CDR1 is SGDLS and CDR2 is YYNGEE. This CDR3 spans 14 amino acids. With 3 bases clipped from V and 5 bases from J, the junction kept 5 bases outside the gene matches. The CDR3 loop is CASSASTGGETQYF. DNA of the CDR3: TGTGCCAGCAGCGCCTCGACAGGGGGGGAGACCCAGTACTTC.

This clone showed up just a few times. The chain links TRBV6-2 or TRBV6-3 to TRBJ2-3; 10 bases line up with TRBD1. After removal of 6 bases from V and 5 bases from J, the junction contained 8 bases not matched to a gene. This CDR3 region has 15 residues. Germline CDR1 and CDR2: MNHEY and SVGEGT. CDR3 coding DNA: TGTGCCAGCAGCACAGGGACAGGGGAAATAGATACGCAGTATTTT. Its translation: CASSTGTGEIDTQYF.

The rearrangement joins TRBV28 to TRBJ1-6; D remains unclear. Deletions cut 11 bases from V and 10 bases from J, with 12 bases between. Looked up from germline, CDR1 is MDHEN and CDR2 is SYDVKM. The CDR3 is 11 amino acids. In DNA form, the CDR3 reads TGTGCCTCCCGGGGTGGGTCACCCCTCCACTTT. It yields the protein CASRGGSPLHF.

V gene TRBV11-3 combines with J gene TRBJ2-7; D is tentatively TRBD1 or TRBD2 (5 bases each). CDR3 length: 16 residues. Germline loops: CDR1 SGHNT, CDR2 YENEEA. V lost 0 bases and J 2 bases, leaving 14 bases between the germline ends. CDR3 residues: CASSLDLGGTTYEQYF. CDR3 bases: TGTGCCAGCAGCTTAGATCTTGGTGGGACCACCTACGAGCAGTACTTC.

The CDR3 protein is CASSYRRAATNEKLFF. CDR3 DNA sequence: TGTGCCAGCAGCTACCGAAGGGCTGCAACTAATGAAAAACTGTTTTTT. This chain links TRBV16 with TRBJ1-4; D uncertain. The germline V and J ends were trimmed by 5 bases and 0 bases, with 13 bases remaining between them. The germline CDR1 and CDR2 sequences are KGHSY and FQNENV. The CDR3 length is 16 residues.

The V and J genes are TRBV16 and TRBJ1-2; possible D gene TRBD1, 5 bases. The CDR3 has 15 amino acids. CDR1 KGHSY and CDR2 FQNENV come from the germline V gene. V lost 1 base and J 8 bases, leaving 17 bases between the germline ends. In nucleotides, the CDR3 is TGTGCCAGCAGCCAATTCAGGGACGGTGCGCGCGGCTACACCTTC. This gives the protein CASSQFRDGARGYTF.

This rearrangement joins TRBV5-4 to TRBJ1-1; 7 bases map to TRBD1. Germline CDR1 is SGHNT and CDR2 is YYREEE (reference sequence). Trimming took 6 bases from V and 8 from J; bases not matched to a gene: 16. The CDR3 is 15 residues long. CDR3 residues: CASTSWGGGGKEAFF. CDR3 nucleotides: TGTGCCAGCACGAGTTGGGGGGGAGGGGGCAAGGAAGCTTTCTTT.

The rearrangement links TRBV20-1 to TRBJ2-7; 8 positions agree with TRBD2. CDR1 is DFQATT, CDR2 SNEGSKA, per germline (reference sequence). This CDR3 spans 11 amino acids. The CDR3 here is CSAAGGYEQYF. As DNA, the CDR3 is TGCAGCGCGGCGGGGGGCTACGAGCAGTACTTC.

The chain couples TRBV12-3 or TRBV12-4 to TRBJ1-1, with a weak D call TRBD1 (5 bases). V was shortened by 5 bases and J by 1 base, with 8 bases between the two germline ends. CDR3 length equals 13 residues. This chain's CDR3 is CASSVRGNTEAFF. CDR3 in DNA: TGTGCCAGCAGTGTGAGGGGGAACACTGAAGCTTTCTTT.

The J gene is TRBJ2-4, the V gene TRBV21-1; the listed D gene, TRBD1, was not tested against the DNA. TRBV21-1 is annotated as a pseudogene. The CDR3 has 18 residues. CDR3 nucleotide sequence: TGTGCCAGCAGCAAAGGGACAGGGTCTTTTCTAGCCAAAAACATTCAGTACTTC. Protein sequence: CASSKGTGSFLAKNIQYF.

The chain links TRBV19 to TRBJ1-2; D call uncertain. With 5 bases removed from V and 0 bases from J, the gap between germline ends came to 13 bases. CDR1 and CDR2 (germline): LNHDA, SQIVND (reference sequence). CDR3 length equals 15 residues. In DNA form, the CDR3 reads TGTGCCAGTAGTCACCCGTGGGCTCCTAACTATGGCTACACCTTC. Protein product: CASSHPWAPNYGYTF.

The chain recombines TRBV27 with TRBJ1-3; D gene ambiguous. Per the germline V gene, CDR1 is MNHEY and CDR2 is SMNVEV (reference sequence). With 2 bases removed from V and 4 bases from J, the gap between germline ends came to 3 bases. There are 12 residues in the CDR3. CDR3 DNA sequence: TGTGCCAGCAGTTTACCGGGAAACACCATATATTTT. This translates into CASSLPGNTIYF.

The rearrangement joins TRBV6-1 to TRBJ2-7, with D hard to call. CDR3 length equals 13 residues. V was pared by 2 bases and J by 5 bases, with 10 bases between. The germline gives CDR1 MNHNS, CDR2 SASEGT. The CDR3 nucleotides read TGTGCCAGCAGTGAACGGCCGACCCACGAGCAGTACTTC. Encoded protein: CASSERPTHEQYF.

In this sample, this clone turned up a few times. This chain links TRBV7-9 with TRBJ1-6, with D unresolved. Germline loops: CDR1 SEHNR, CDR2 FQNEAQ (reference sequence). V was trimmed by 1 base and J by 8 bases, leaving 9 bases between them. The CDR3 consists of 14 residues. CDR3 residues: CASSLEVLYSPLHF. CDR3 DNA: TGTGCCAGCAGCTTAGAGGTTCTCTATTCACCCCTCCACTTT.

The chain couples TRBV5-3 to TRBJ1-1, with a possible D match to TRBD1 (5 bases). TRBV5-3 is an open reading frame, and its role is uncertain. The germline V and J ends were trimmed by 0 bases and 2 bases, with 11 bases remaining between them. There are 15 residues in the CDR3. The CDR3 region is CARSLAGSVNTEAFF. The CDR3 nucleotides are TGTGCCAGAAGCTTGGCAGGGTCCGTAAACACTGAAGCTTTCTTT.

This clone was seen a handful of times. The CDR3 protein is CASRRRKAGETYNEQFF. The CDR3 DNA reads TGTGCCAGCAGGCGAAGGAAAGCGGGGGAAACCTACAATGAGCAGTTCTTC. The chain combines TRBV2 with TRBJ2-1, with 8 bases fitting TRBD2. The CDR3 contains 17 residues. J gave up 2 bases and V 6 bases, and 12 bases lay outside the gene matches. In germline, CDR1 is SNHLY, CDR2 FYNNEI.

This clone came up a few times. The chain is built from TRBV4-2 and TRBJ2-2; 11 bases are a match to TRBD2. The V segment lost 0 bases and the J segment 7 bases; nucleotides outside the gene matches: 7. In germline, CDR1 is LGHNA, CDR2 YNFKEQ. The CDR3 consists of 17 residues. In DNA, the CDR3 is TGTGCCAGCAGCCAAGATAGCGGGAGGGCCCAGGGCGGGGAGCTGTTTTTT. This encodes CASSQDSGRAQGGELFF.

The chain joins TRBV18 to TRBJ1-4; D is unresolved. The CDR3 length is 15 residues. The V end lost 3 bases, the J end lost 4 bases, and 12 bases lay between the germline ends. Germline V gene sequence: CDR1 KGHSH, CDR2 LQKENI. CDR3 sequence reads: CASSPQRTDNEKLFF. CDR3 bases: TGTGCCAGCTCACCGCAGAGGACGGATAATGAAAAACTGTTTTTT.

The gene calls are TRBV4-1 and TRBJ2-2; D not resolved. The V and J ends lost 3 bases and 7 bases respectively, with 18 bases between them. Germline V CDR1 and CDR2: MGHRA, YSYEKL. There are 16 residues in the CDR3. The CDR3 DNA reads TGCGCCAGCAGCCACAACTTTAAGGGATTGGGCGGGGAGCTGTTTTTT. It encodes CASSHNFKGLGGELFF.

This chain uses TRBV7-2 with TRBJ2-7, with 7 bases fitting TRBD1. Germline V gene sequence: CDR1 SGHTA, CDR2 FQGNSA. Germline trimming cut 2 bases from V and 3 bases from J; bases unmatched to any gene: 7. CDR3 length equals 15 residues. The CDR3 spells CASSLRQGAGYEQYF. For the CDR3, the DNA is TGTGCCAGCAGCTTACGACAGGGCGCGGGCTACGAGCAGTACTTC. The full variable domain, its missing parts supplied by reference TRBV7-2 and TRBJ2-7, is GAGVSQSPSNKVTEKGKDVELRCDPISGHTALYWYRQSLGQGLEFLIYFQGNSAPDKSGLPSDRFSAERTGGSVSTLTIQRTQQEDSAVYLCASSLRQGAGYEQYFGPGTRLTVT.

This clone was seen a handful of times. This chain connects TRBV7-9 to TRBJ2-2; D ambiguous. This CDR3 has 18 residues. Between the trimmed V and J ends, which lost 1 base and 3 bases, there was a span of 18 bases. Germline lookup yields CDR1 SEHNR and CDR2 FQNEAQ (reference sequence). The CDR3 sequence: CASSLVGVLGSDTGELFF. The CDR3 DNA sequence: TGTGCCAGCAGCTTAGTTGGGGTTTTAGGGTCGGACACCGGGGAGCTGTTTTTT.

The CDR3 bases are TGTGCCAGCAGCCCCGAAGGGGGCCGAGACACCGGGGAGCTGTTTTTT. It yields the protein CASSPEGGRDTGELFF. The genes are TRBV5-8 and TRBJ2-2; TRBD1 matches at 7 bases. J lost 3 bases, V lost 4 bases, and 9 bases had no gene match. CDR1 is SGHTS, CDR2 YDEGEE, per germline. This CDR3 has 16 amino acids.